The 13 T cell receptor beta chains listed next were all sequenced from one sample in a study of T-cell memory formation after mild COVID-19. TCRdb called the 5' RACE reads again in MiXCR, with one record for every CDR3 protein. The table records a few hundred thousand distinct CDR3 sequences, approximately 15% of them present only once. The source material was PBMCs or a T cell subset sorted from them (not recorded which). The receptors derive from a man aged 18 to 30 who had mild COVID-19 (a few samples of this study predate the infection). Cell type and time point are not known.

Only a few counts were recorded for this clonotype. The genes are TRBV11-1 and TRBJ2-1; D remains unclear. V dropped 3 bases and J dropped 8 bases, with 5 bases sitting between them. This CDR3 region has 11 residues. Per germline, CDR1 SGHAT and CDR2 FQDESV (reference sequence). The CDR3 region is CASSLTYEQFF. CDR3 in DNA: TGTGCCAGCAGCTTGACCTATGAGCAGTTCTTC.

The rearrangement joins TRBV24-1 to TRBJ2-2, with a possible D match to TRBD1 (6 bases). V lost 10 bases and J lost 7, with 15 bases in between. CDR1 is KGHDR, CDR2 SFDVKD, per germline. The CDR3 is made up of 13 amino acids. Here the CDR3 DNA reads TGTGCCACTGCCGAACAGGGTAACGGGGAGCTGTTTTTT. Translating gives CATAEQGNGELFF.

This clonotype was found a few times. The chain carries TRBV12-3 or TRBV12-4 and TRBJ2-5; no definite D call. V was clipped by 3 bases and J by 7 bases, with 6 bases between them. The CDR3 has 11 amino acids. CDR3 sequence reads: CASSFSGTQYF. The CDR3 nucleotides are TGTGCCAGCAGTTTTTCGGGGACCCAGTACTTC.

This clonotype occurred a few times. This chain joins TRBV5-1 and TRBJ2-5; tentatively, D is TRBD2 (6 bases). V lost 3 bases and J 5 bases, leaving 17 bases between the germline ends. Germline V gives CDR1 SGHRS, CDR2 YFSETQ. The CDR3 contains 15 residues. CDR3: CASSSVLSRGETQYF. DNA of the CDR3: TGCGCCAGCAGCTCCGTCTTGTCTCGGGGGGAGACCCAGTACTTC.

The V gene is TRBV4-3, the J gene TRBJ2-6; 9 bases are a match to TRBD1. The germline gives CDR1 LGHNA, CDR2 YSLEER. The CDR3 loop spans 21 amino acids. V trimming: 0 bases; J trimming: 0 bases; junction bases outside the gene matches: 12. The CDR3 region has the DNA TGCGCCAGCAGCCAAGATTCCGGGACAGGGTGGACTCTCTCTGGGGCCAACGTCCTGACTTTC. Protein sequence: CASSQDSGTGWTLSGANVLTF.

This clonotype was seen only a few times. This chain connects TRBV10-3 to TRBJ2-7; 10 bases fit TRBD2. Germline V CDR1 and CDR2: ENHRY, SYGVKD. The CDR3 extends over 15 amino acids. Trimming at V came to 4 bases and at J to 6 bases, leaving 9 bases not matched to a gene. As DNA, the CDR3 is TGTGCCATCAGTGTTTTTGGGCTAGCGGGGGCCGAGCAGTACTTC. Protein sequence: CAISVFGLAGAEQYF.

This clonotype was seen a few times. This rearrangement joins TRBV20-1 to TRBJ2-5; either TRBD1 or TRBD2 may supply D (6 bases each). The CDR3 is 18 amino acids. Trimming removed 3 bases at V and 0 bases at J, with 23 bases between. The germline V gene has CDR1 DFQATT and CDR2 SNEGSKA (reference sequence). In DNA form, the CDR3 reads TGCAGTGCTAGGGGGGCCCTGACTAGTACGGGGTACCAAGAGACCCAGTACTTC. Translation: CSARGALTSTGYQETQYF.

This clonotype showed up just a few times. The CDR3 sequence: CASSFASAGPLDTQYF. CDR3 in DNA: TGTGCCAGCAGTTTCGCTTCCGCAGGGCCGCTGGATACGCAGTATTTT. This chain links TRBV28 with TRBJ2-3; TRBD1 might be the D (5 bases). The V gene's germline CDR1 is MDHEN and CDR2 SYDVKM. V lost 3 bases to trimming and J lost 6 bases, with 19 bases between them. This CDR3 spans 16 amino acids. Full variable domain (rest looked up from reference TRBV28 and TRBJ2-3): DVKVTQSSRYLVKRTGEKVFLECVQDMDHENMFWYRQDPGLGLRLIYFSYDVKMKEKGDIPEGYSVSREKKERFSLILESASTNQTSMYLCASSFASAGPLDTQYFGPGTRLTVL.

This clonotype was counted between two and nine times. The chain joins TRBV28 to TRBJ2-5, with D maybe TRBD2 (7 bases). The CDR3 has 15 amino acids. Germline V gives CDR1 MDHEN, CDR2 SYDVKM. The germline V and J ends were trimmed by 2 bases and 3 bases, with 13 bases remaining between them. In DNA, the CDR3 is TGTGCCAGCAGTTTAGGGGGGGGCCTCGAAGAGACCCAGTACTTC. The encoded protein is CASSLGGGLEETQYF.

This clonotype was found a few times. J is TRBJ1-4 and V is TRBV28; D is perhaps TRBD1 (5 bases). Germline CDR1 is MDHEN and CDR2 is SYDVKM. V dropped 4 bases and J dropped 10 bases, with 22 bases sitting between them. This CDR3 region has 16 residues. CDR3 nucleotide sequence: TGTGCCAGCAGTTCCGGAAGGCAGGGCGTATTGGTAAAACTGTTTTTT. It specifies CASSSGRQGVLVKLFF.

This clonotype was observed a handful of times. Without the conserved terminal phenylalanine or tryptophan, this CDR3 likely stems from a read error. This chain uses TRBV5-4 with TRBJ2-5; D remains unclear. V lost 0 bases, J lost 4 bases, and 10 bases lay in between. The germline CDR1 and CDR2 sequences are SGHNT and YYREEE (reference sequence). The CDR3 contains 14 residues. The DNA for the CDR3 is TGTGCCAGCAGCTTGGAAGGGTGGAGAGAGACCCAGTACTCC. Residues: CASSLEGWRETQYS.

This clonotype was observed a handful of times. The chain employs TRBV6-2 or TRBV6-3 and TRBJ1-1, with D uncertain. CDR3 length equals 12 residues. Germline CDR1 and CDR2: MNHEY and SVGEGT. The V gene lost 2 bases and the J gene lost 7 bases, with 8 bases spanning the gap. As DNA, the CDR3 is TGTGCCAGCAGTTACCCGCCCGGTGAAGCTTTCTTT. Its protein product is CASSYPPGEAFF.

This chain connects TRBV29-1 to TRBJ2-7; 10 bases align to TRBD1. V trimming: 3 bases; J trimming: 3 bases; junction bases outside the gene matches: 5. Germline values: CDR1 SQVTM, CDR2 ANQGSEA. This CDR3 has 14 residues. CDR3 coding DNA: TGCAGCGTTGAGGGACAGGGGAAGGGCTACGAGCAGTACTTC. It encodes CSVEGQGKGYEQYF.